The clone carrying this T cell receptor (beta chain) came up once. Its antigen is not identified. This CDR3 region has 17 residues. Per the germline V gene, CDR1 is MNHEY and CDR2 is SVGEGT. V lost 5 bases, J lost 2 bases, and 9 bases stayed unmatched. Through a sample-barcoded 5' primer and a J-beta primer mix, a second PCR was run for about 7 to 12 cycles. The template-switch adaptor was a 5' adaptor with 12 random nucleotides. It tagged each cDNA molecule. Each CDR3 protein is one row after TCRdb ran MiXCR on the 5' RACE reads. The table includes just over 800,000 distinct CDR3 sequences, 62% detected once. This sample was taken from a study of blood T cells in healthy people across ages. As for the study in general: Roughly one uniquely barcoded beta molecule per two T cells was captured.

Study-wide points: A roughly linear fall in TCR beta diversity per million T cells was seen with increasing age.

RNA extraction gave at least 5.5 micrograms of total RNA per sample. Source material: blood. The chain is built from TRBV6-2 or TRBV6-3 and TRBJ2-3; 11 bases fit TRBD2. The source is a young man in good health. CDR3 sequence reads: CASSRGLAGYATDTQYF. The CDR3 coding sequence is TGTGCCAGCAGTCGCGGACTAGCGGGTTATGCCACAGATACGCAGTATTTT.